This T cell receptor beta chain was recovered during a study of blood T cell repertoires in COVID-19. Across the whole study: T cells, B-cell-depleted T cells, or PBMCs provided the cDNA or gDNA that served as material.

Individuals aged about 18 to 89 years were recruited from about two dozen US areas. The study assigned cohorts using participant-reported clinical history. As processed by the authors: Reference gene primers were amplified, and this amplification served to estimate nucleated cell counts. Assay used: immunoSEQ multiplex PCR; TCRdb lists only in-frame clones, some missing. D and trimming come from the DNA, and the V and J calls and clone size come from that table. The table shows approximately 200,000 clones, with 75% to 90% occurring only once. Germline trimming cut 5 bases from V and 8 bases from J; bases unmatched to any gene: 8. The CDR3 totals 14 residues. Germline V lookup: CDR1 SGHRS, CDR2 YFSETQ.

The rearrangement joins TRBV5-1 to TRBJ2-1; 9 nucleotides align to TRBD1. The receptor was isolated from a woman younger than 45 who had recovered from COVID-19. Sequencing input: PBMCs or T cells enriched from blood (not recorded which). CDR3 protein: CASRADRGWDEQFF. CDR3 coding DNA: TGCGCCAGCAGGGCGGACAGGGGCTGGGATGAGCAGTTCTTC.